These T cell receptor beta chains were read from a single sample in a study of vaccination effects on CD4 cells after COVID-19. Clones were sequenced by immunoSEQ multiplex PCR, and TCRdb holds only the in-frame ones, with some missing. The data show 24,000 or so clones, around 77% seen once. These receptors are not linked to any known antigen. This sample comprised CD4+ T cells from PBMCs cultured with HCoV-229E spike peptides, obtained after COVID-19 vaccination. All receptors come from a human donor who received a COVID-19 vaccine. Each CDR3 is given with its conserved first and last residue. The D gene is left open where the match is weak. A clone size is listed for some rows: how often the clone was seen (once, few, many), or a class if it is expanded.

TRBD2 once TRBJ2-3 TRBV5-6 CASSLGLAGGIWVPDTQYF TGTGCCAGCAGCTTGGGACTAGCGGGGGGCATATGGGTCCCAGATACGCAGTATTTT
- - TRBJ1-2 TRBV6-5 CASSREGGLDYGYTF TGTGCCAGCAGCCGTGAGGGGGGACTGGACTATGGCTACACCTTC
TRBD2 - TRBJ2-2 TRBV5-1 CASNIAGGANTGELFF TGCGCCAGCAACATAGCGGGAGGCGCGAACACCGGGGAGCTGTTTTTT
- - TRBJ2-3 TRBV5-1 CASSRSEGPYTDTQYF TGCGCCAGCAGTAGATCAGAGGGACCTTACACAGATACGCAGTATTTT
- - TRBJ1-3 TRBV7-8 CASSFHKVAPGNTIYF TGTGCCAGCAGCTTCCACAAAGTCGCTCCGGGAAACACCATATATTTT
- - TRBJ2-1 TRBV19 CASSSEGSSYNEQFF TGTGCCAGTAGTTCCGAAGGGAGCTCCTACAATGAGCAGTTCTTC
- - TRBJ2-2 TRBV5-6 CASSLHIPLGIVGAGELFF TGTGCCAGCAGCTTACATATCCCCTTGGGAATCGTGGGCGCCGGGGAGCTGTTTTTT
- - TRBJ2-1 TRBV10-1 CASSESYSGPYNEQFF TGCGCCAGCAGTGAGTCGTATAGCGGACCCTACAATGAGCAGTTCTTC
- - TRBJ2-5 TRBV11-2 CASSPPNQETQYF TGTGCCAGCAGCCCACCAAACCAAGAGACCCAGTACTTC
- - TRBJ1-6 TRBV7-6 CASSLESRGVEGSPLHF TGTGCCAGCAGCTTAGAATCGCGGGGGGTCGAGGGTTCACCCCTCCACTTT
- - TRBJ1-5 TRBV12-3/TRBV12-4 CASTPGAGQPQHF TGTGCCAGCACCCCCGGGGCTGGTCAGCCCCAGCATTTT
TRBD1 - TRBJ1-2 TRBV27 CASRGGAGYGYTF TGTGCCAGCAGAGGGGGCGCGGGCTATGGCTACACCTTC
- - TRBJ2-3 TRBV7-9 CASTLDRPSTDTQYF TGTGCCAGCACCCTGGACAGACCTAGCACAGATACGCAGTATTTT
- few TRBJ1-2 TRBV18 CASSPPSARANYGYTF TGTGCCAGCTCACCACCGTCGGCGAGAGCTAACTATGGCTACACCTTC
TRBD1 once TRBJ1-2 TRBV5-6 CASSSGQLNYGYTF TGTGCCAGCAGCTCGGGACAGCTTAACTATGGCTACACCTTC
TRBD1 - TRBJ1-6 TRBV3-1/TRBV3-2 CASSRKSGVGTGLSSYNSPLHF TGTGCCAGCAGCCGAAAATCGGGGGTGGGGACAGGGTTGAGCTCCTATAATTCACCCCTCCACTTT
TRBD1 once TRBJ1-4 TRBV27 CATRGWEGDRGEKLFF TGTGCCACCAGAGGCTGGGAAGGGGACAGGGGAGAAAAACTGTTTTTT
- - TRBJ2-2 TRBV3-1/TRBV3-2 CASSQDPGELFF TGTGCCAGCAGCCAAGATCCCGGGGAGCTGTTTTTT
TRBD2 - TRBJ2-1 TRBV5-1 CASSLELLAGAAYNEQFF TGCGCCAGCAGCTTGGAGCTCCTAGCGGGAGCGGCCTACAATGAGCAGTTCTTC
- - TRBJ2-7 TRBV7-9 CASSQETSSYEQYF TGTGCCAGCAGCCAGGAGACTAGCTCCTACGAGCAGTACTTC
- - TRBJ1-1 TRBV29-1 CSVEGSARSTEAFF TGCAGCGTCGAGGGCTCGGCTCGTAGCACTGAAGCTTTCTTT
- once TRBJ1-1 TRBV9 CASGGAPRATEAFF TGTGCCAGCGGTGGGGCCCCGCGGGCCACTGAAGCTTTCTTT
TRBD2 - TRBJ2-2 TRBV3-1/TRBV3-2 CASSPRLAGASAGELFF TGTGCCAGCAGCCCCCGACTAGCGGGCGCCTCGGCCGGGGAGCTGTTTTTT